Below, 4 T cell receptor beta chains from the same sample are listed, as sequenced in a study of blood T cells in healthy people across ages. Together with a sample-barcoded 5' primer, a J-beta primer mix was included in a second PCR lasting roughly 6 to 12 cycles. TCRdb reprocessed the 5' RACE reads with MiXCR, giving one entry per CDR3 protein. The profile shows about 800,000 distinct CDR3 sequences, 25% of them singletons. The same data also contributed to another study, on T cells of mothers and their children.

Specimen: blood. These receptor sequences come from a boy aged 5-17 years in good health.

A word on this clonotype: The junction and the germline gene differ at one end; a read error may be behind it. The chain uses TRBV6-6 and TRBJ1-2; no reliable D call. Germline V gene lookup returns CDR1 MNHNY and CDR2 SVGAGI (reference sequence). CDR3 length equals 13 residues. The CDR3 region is CASSWATDYGYTF. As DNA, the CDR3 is TGTGCCAGCAGTTGGGCCACTGACTACGGCTACACCTTC.

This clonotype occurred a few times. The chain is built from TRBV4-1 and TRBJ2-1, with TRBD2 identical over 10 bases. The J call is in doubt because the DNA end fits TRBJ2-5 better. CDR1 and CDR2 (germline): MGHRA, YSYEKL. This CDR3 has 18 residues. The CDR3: CASSQDLGLAGDRETQYF. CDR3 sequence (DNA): TGCGCCAGCAGCCAAGATCTCGGGCTAGCGGGAGATCGAGAGACCCAGTACTTC.

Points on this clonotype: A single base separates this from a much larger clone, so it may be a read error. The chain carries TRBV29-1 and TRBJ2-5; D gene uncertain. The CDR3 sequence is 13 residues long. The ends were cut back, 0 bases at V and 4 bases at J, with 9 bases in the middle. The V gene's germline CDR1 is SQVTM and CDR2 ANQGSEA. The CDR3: CSVEETARETQYF. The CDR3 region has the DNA TGCAGCGTTGAAGAAACAGCCCGAGAGACCCAGTACTTC.

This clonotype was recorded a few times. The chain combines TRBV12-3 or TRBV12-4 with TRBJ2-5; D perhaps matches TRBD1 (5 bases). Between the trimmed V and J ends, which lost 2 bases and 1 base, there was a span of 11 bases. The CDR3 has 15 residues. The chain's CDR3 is CASSLIGQRQETQYF. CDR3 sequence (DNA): TGTGCCAGCAGTTTAATTGGACAACGCCAAGAGACCCAGTACTTC.